The entry below describes one T cell receptor (beta chain). Its target is not known. One end of the junction does not line up with germline, which may come from a read error. Cultured CD4+ T-cell DNA underwent Oncomine TCR Beta short-read sequencing. TCRdb called the PCR reads again in MiXCR, with one record for every CDR3 protein. The sample shows just over 15,000 distinct CDR3 sequences, 65% to 80% of them seen only once. The treatment denotes: approximately 11-day PBMC culture with coronavirus spike peptide pools or control peptides (ViraFEST assay). The data stem from a study of vaccination and CD4 T cells after COVID-19. Looked up from germline, CDR1 is DFQATT and CDR2 is SNEGSKA (reference sequence). This CDR3 is built from 11 residues.

The chain couples TRBV20-1 to TRBJ1-2; no definite D call. The sequencing input was CD4+ T cells from blood, cultured in vitro. The sequence derives from a human donor who had recovered from COVID-19. The CDR3 coding sequence is TGCAGTGCGTTCATACCCTATAGCTACACCTTC. It codes for CSAFIPYSYTF.